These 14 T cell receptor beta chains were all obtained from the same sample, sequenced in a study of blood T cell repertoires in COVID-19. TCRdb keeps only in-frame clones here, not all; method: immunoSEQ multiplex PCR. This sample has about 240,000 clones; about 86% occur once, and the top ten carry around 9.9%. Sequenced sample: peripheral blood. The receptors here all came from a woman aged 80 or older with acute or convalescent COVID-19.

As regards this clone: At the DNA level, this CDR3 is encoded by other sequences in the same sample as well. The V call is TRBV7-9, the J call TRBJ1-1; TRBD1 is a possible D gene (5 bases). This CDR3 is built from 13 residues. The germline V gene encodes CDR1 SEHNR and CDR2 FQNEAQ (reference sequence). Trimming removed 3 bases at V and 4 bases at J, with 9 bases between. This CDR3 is CASSLGGGTEAFF. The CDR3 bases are TGTGCCAGCAGCTTGGGGGGAGGCACTGAAGCTTTCTTT.

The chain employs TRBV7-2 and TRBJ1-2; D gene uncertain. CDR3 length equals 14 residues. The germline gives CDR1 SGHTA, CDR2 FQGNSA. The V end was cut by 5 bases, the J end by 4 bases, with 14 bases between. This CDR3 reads CASSPAVTGYGYTF. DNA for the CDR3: TGTGCCAGCAGCCCCGCAGTGACGGGCTATGGCTACACCTTC.

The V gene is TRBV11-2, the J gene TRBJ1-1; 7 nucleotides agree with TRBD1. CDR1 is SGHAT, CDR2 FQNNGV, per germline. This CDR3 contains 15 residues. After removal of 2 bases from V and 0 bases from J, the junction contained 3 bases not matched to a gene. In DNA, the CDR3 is TGTGCCAGCAGCTTAAGGACAGGAATGAACACTGAAGCTTTCTTT. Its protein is CASSLRTGMNTEAFF.

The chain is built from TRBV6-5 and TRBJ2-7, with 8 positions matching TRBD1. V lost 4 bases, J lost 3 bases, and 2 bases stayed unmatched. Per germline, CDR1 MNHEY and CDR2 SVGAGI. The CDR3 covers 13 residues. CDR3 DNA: TGTGCCAGCAGTTTTGACAGGGGCTACGAGCAGTACTTC. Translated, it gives CASSFDRGYEQYF.

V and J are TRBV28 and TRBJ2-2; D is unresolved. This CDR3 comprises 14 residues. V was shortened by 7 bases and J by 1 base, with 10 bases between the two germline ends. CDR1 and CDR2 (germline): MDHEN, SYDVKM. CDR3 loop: CASTEVGNTGELFF. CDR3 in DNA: TGTGCCAGCACCGAGGTAGGGAACACCGGGGAGCTGTTTTTT.

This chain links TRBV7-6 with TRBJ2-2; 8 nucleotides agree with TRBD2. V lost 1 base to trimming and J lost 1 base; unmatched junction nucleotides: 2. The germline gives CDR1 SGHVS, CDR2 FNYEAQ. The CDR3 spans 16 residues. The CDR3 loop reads CASSLGTSGNTGELFF. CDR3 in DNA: TGTGCCAGCAGCTTAGGTACTAGCGGGAACACCGGGGAGCTGTTTTTT.

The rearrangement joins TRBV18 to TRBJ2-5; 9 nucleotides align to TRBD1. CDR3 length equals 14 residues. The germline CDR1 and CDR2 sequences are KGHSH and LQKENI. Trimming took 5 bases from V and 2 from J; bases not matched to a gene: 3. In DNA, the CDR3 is TGTGCCAGCTCAACAGACAGGGGGCAAGAGACCCAGTACTTC. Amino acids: CASSTDRGQETQYF.

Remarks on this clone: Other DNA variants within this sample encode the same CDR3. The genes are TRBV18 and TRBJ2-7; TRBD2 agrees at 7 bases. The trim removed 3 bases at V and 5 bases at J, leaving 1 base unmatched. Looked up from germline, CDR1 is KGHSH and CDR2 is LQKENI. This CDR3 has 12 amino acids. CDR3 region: CASSPGGDEQYF. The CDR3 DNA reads TGTGCCAGCTCACCTGGGGGGGACGAGCAGTACTTC.

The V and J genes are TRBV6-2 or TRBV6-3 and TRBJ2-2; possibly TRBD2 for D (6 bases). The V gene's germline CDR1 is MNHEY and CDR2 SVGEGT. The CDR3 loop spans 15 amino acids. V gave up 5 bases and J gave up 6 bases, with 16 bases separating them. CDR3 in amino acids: CASSKPGLVPGELFF. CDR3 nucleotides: TGTGCCAGCAGTAAGCCGGGACTGGTCCCCGGGGAGCTGTTTTTT.

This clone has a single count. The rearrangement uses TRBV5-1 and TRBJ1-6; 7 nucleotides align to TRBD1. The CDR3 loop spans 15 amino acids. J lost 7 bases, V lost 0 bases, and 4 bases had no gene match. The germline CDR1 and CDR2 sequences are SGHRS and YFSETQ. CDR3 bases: TGCGCCAGCAGCTTGGGGAACAGGGGAAATTCACCCCTCCACTTT. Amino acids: CASSLGNRGNSPLHF.

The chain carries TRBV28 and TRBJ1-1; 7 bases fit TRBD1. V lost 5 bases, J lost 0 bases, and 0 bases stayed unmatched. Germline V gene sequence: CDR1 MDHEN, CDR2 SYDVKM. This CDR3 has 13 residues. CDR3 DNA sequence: TGTGCCAGCAGTGGACAGGTGAACACTGAAGCTTTCTTT. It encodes CASSGQVNTEAFF. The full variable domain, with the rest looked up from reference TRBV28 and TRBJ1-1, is DVKVTQSSRYLVKRTGEKVFLECVQDMDHENMFWYRQDPGLGLRLIYFSYDVKMKEKGDIPEGYSVSREKKERFSLILESASTNQTSMYLCASSGQVNTEAFFGQGTRLTVV.

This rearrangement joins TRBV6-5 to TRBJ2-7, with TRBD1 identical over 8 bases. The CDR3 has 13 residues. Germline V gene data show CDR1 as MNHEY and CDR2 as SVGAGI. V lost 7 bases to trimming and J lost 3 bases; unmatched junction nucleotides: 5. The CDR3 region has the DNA TGTGCCAGCACCGGGACAGGAATCTACGAGCAGTACTTC. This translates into CASTGTGIYEQYF.

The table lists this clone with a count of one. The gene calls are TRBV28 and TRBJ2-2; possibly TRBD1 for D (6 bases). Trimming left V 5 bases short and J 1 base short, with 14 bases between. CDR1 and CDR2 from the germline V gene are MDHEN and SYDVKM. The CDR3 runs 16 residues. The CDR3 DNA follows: TGTGCCAGCAGTGACCTGGGACAATTGAACACCGGGGAGCTGTTTTTT. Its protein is CASSDLGQLNTGELFF. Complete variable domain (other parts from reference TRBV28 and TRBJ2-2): DVKVTQSSRYLVKRTGEKVFLECVQDMDHENMFWYRQDPGLGLRLIYFSYDVKMKEKGDIPEGYSVSREKKERFSLILESASTNQTSMYLCASSDLGQLNTGELFFGEGSRLTVL.

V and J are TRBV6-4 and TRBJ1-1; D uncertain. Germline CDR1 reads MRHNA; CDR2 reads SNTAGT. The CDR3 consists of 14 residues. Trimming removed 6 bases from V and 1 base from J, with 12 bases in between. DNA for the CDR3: TGTGCCAGCAGGAGGAGCACGGAGAACACTGAAGCTTTCTTT. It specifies CASRRSTENTEAFF.